This TCR beta chain is from a study of CD8 T cells in ankylosing spondylitis. MiXCR, run by TCRdb on the 5' RACE reads, gives a single entry per CDR3 protein. The table includes about 250,000 distinct CDR3 sequences, 20% to 30% detected once. Whole-study findings and limits: Researchers reportedly found disease-linked clones significantly enriched in matched ankylosing spondylitis synovial fluid.

Germline V gives CDR1 SQVTM, CDR2 ANQGSEA. This CDR3 contains 14 residues. V lost 3 bases and J 3 bases, leaving 11 bases between the germline ends. This clonotype came up many times. Antigen unknown. The chain links TRBV29-1 to TRBJ2-2, with D uncertain. This sequence originates from a male donor with ankylosing spondylitis or in good health (not recorded which). The specimen sequenced was blood, either unsorted or a sorted T cell fraction (not recorded which). CDR3 region: CSVEGFTDTGELFF. The CDR3 DNA follows: TGCAGCGTTGAGGGATTTACGGACACCGGGGAGCTGTTTTTT.